This T cell receptor (beta chain) was captured by sequencing in a study of post-analysis software for immune sequencing data. Across the study: Clinical courses comprised relapsing-remitting, secondary progressive and progressive-relapsing multiple sclerosis. Findings and caveats of the study: Multiple sclerosis was associated with a significant reduction in normalized Chao1 diversity relative to controls. Roughly 5 TRBV segments, including TRBV5-6, TRBV5-1 and TRBV20-1, were more frequent in patients than controls.

Unique molecular identifiers were present in the TCR beta cDNA libraries. TCRdb redid the calling of the PCR reads with MiXCR, one entry per CDR3 protein. The data show about 500,000 distinct CDR3 sequences, roughly 45% seen once. There are 15 residues in the CDR3. V lost 5 bases and J lost 7; bases outside the gene matches: 9. Germline values: CDR1 SGHVS, CDR2 FQNEAQ. The table lists this clonotype with a few counts. What it binds is not known. The sequencing input was blood. This TCR was recovered from a girl between 10 and 17 years old with multiple sclerosis. This chain links TRBV7-8 with TRBJ2-1; 9 bases are shared with TRBD2. The CDR3 region has the DNA TGTGCCAGCAGCGTAGTGGCGGGAGGGCCAAATGAGCAGTTCTTC. Its protein is CASSVVAGGPNEQFF.